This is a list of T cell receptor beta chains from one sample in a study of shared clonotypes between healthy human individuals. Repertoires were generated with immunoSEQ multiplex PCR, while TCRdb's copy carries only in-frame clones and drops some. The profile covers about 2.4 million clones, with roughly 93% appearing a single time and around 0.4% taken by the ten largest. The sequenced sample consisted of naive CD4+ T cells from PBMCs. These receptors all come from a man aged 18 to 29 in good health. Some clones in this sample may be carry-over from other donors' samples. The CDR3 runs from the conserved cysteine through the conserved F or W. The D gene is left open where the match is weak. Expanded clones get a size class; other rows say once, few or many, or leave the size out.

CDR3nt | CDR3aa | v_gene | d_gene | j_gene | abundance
TGCAGCGTCCGACTAGCGGGAGGGTTCTACAATGAGCAGTTCTTC | CSVRLAGGFYNEQFF | TRBV29-1 | TRBD2 | TRBJ2-1 | once
TGTGCCAGCAGTTGGGGCCCCTCCAATGAGCAGTTCTTC | CASSWGPSNEQFF | TRBV2 | - | TRBJ2-1 | -
TGTGCCAGCACCGACACCACGGGGCGGCAGCCCCGCACAGATACGCAGTATTTT | CASTDTTGRQPRTDTQYF | TRBV2 | - | TRBJ2-3 | -
TGTGCCAGCAGCTCAGACAGGGGCTATGGCTACACCTTC | CASSSDRGYGYTF | TRBV7-3 | TRBD1 | TRBJ1-2 | -
TGCGCCAGCAGCTTGGCCGGGGTTAGCGGGAGTTCGGAGGGGTCCTACAATGAGCAGTTCTTC | CASSLAGVSGSSEGSYNEQFF | TRBV5-1 | TRBD2 | TRBJ2-1 | -
TGTGCCAGCAGCCCCCAGTTATCCGGGGAGCTGTTTTTT | CASSPQLSGELFF | TRBV5-4 | - | TRBJ2-2 | -
TGTGCCAGCAGCTTTCTAGTAAACACCGGGGAGCTGTTTTTT | CASSFLVNTGELFF | TRBV7-3 | - | TRBJ2-2 | -
TGTGCCAGCAGTGTAGGGGGAGTTCCCTACGAGCAGTACTTC | CASSVGGVPYEQYF | TRBV7-2 | - | TRBJ2-7 | -
TGCGCCAGCAGCTTGGCCGCGGGAGCCCCCTACAATGAGCAGTTCTTC | CASSLAAGAPYNEQFF | TRBV5-1 | TRBD2 | TRBJ2-1 | -
TGTGCCACCATCGACAGGGCCTATGGCTACACCTTC | CATIDRAYGYTF | TRBV28 | TRBD1 | TRBJ1-2 | few
TGTGCCAGCAGTGGAGGTGGCTACACCTTC | CASSGGGYTF | TRBV28 | - | TRBJ1-2 | few
TGTGCCAGCAGCTTCAGAACGAGGGAAACTGAAGCTTTCTTT | CASSFRTRETEAFF | TRBV7-8 | - | TRBJ1-1 | once
TGCGCCAGCAGCCAAGATTATGCGGGTTCGGCCAAAAACATTCAGTACTTC | CASSQDYAGSAKNIQYF | TRBV4-1 | - | TRBJ2-4 | -
TGTGCCAGCAGTTTACCCCTTGGCGGGAGAATAGCCAAAAACATTCAGTACTTC | CASSLPLGGRIAKNIQYF | TRBV28 | TRBD2 | TRBJ2-4 | -
TGTGCCAGTAGACTGACCGGGGAGCTGTTTTTT | CASRLTGELFF | TRBV19 | - | TRBJ2-2 | -
TGTGCCAGCAGCTTAGTTAAGATTTTCTCCCACCCAGCTGAAGCTTTCTTT | CASSLVKIFSHPAEAFF | TRBV11-2 | - | TRBJ1-1 | -
TGTGCCAGCAGTGCAATGGGACCCTACGGGCAGTACTTC | CASSAMGPYGQYF | TRBV2 | - | TRBJ2-7 | -
TGTGCCAGCAGTTACTCCGGACAGGTTAGCTCCTACGAGCAGTACTTC | CASSYSGQVSSYEQYF | TRBV6-5 | TRBD1 | TRBJ2-7 | -
TGTGCCAGTAGTATCCTGGACCCCGAGGAAAAACTGTTTTTT | CASSILDPEEKLFF | TRBV19 | - | TRBJ1-4 | -
TGCGCCAGCAGCTTGTCGGGACAAGAGACCCAGTACTTC | CASSLSGQETQYF | TRBV5-1 | - | TRBJ2-5 | -
TGTGCCAGCAGCTTAACGGTAGGGCAGCCCCAGCATTTT | CASSLTVGQPQHF | TRBV7-3 | - | TRBJ1-5 | -
TGCGCCAGCAGCCTACTGGGACAGGGAGTTTACAATGAGCAGTTCTTC | CASSLLGQGVYNEQFF | TRBV5-1 | TRBD1 | TRBJ2-1 | -
TGTGCCAGCAGCTTAGTGCGGGAGGGCCGTTTGAACGAGCAGTACTTC | CASSLVREGRLNEQYF | TRBV7-6 | TRBD2 | TRBJ2-7 | -
TGTGCCAGCAAGGGGGGGGCAGCCTACAATGAGCAGTTCTTC | CASKGGAAYNEQFF | TRBV6-5 | - | TRBJ2-1 | -
TGTGCCAGCAGCTTGAGCCTAGCGGGAGTAGGGTACGAGCAGTACTTC | CASSLSLAGVGYEQYF | TRBV7-2 | TRBD2 | TRBJ2-7 | -
TGCGCCAGCGCCGTGGGGAGAGCCTACGAGCAGTACTTC | CASAVGRAYEQYF | TRBV5-1 | - | TRBJ2-7 | -
TGTGCCAGCAGCTTGGGGGGCCAAAACCCAGCAGATACGCAGTATTTT | CASSLGGQNPADTQYF | TRBV5-4 | - | TRBJ2-3 | -
TGCGCCAGCAGCTTGGACAGTTCTAGTAATGGCTACACCTTC | CASSLDSSSNGYTF | TRBV5-1 | - | TRBJ1-2 | few
TGTGCCAGCAGCTTGTTATCGACAGCTAATGAAAAACTGTTTTTT | CASSLLSTANEKLFF | TRBV7-9 | - | TRBJ1-4 | -
TGCGCCAGCAGTCACCTAGCGGGATACTCCTACAATGAGCAGTTCTTC | CASSHLAGYSYNEQFF | TRBV10-1 | TRBD2 | TRBJ2-1 | -
TGTGCCAGCAGCCTAGGGACATTTGCGTTGGGGAATGAGCAGTTCTTC | CASSLGTFALGNEQFF | TRBV7-3 | - | TRBJ2-1 | -
TGTGCCAGCACGGATAACAATGAGCAGTTCTTC | CASTDNNEQFF | TRBV7-9 | - | TRBJ2-1 | -
TGCGCCAGCAGCCAAATAGGGCCTGGTACGCAGTATTTT | CASSQIGPGTQYF | TRBV4-1 | - | TRBJ2-3 | -
TGTGCCAGCAGCTTTTCGGGGACGCTCAATCAGCCCCAGCATTTT | CASSFSGTLNQPQHF | TRBV7-2 | - | TRBJ1-5 | -
TGCGCCAGCAGCCTGGGAACTGGAAACACCATATATTTT | CASSLGTGNTIYF | TRBV5-1 | - | TRBJ1-3 | -
TGTGCCAGCAGCTCACGAAGAAGCTCCTACGAGCAGTACTTC | CASSSRRSSYEQYF | TRBV7-2 | - | TRBJ2-7 | once
TGTGCCAGCAGCTTAGGAGGCGGCTACAATGAGCAGTTCTTC | CASSLGGGYNEQFF | TRBV7-2 | - | TRBJ2-1 | -
TGTGCCAGCAGTTTATTTAGTTTCCTTGGGGATGAAAAACTGTTTTTT | CASSLFSFLGDEKLFF | TRBV27 | - | TRBJ1-4 | -
TGTGCCAGCTCACCGGGGAGGGGGAACACTGAAGCTTTCTTT | CASSPGRGNTEAFF | TRBV18 | - | TRBJ1-1 | -
TGCGCCAGCAGGGCAGGGGAAAGCAATCAGCCCCAGCATTTT | CASRAGESNQPQHF | TRBV5-1 | - | TRBJ1-5 | -
TGTGCCAGCAGCCGGGGGGGTCAAAACACCATATATTTT | CASSRGGQNTIYF | TRBV11-2 | - | TRBJ1-3 | -
TGTGCCAGCACGGGCAGCAATCAGCCCCAGCATTTT | CASTGSNQPQHF | TRBV6-1 | - | TRBJ1-5 | -
TGTGCCAGCAGAACCGGGACAGGGAAAGCTGGGGCCAACGTCCTGACTTTC | CASRTGTGKAGANVLTF | TRBV7-9 | TRBD1 | TRBJ2-6 | -
TGTGCAGGGGGAGCGGCCACAGATACGCAGTATTTT | CAGGAATDTQYF | TRBV28 | - | TRBJ2-3 | -
TGTGCCTGGAGTGTATACAGGGGAAGGACTGAAGCTTTCTTT | CAWSVYRGRTEAFF | TRBV30 | TRBD1 | TRBJ1-1 | -
TGTGCCAGCAGTCGGGACAGAGGAGACACTGAAGCTTTCTTT | CASSRDRGDTEAFF | TRBV6-1 | TRBD1 | TRBJ1-1 | -
TGTGCCAGCAGGGAGACTAGCGGGGGCTCTTGGGAGCAGTACTTC | CASRETSGGSWEQYF | TRBV6-5 | TRBD2 | TRBJ2-7 | -